This TCR beta chain was observed in a study of CD8 T cells in Susac syndrome. FACS enriched CD8+ TEMRA cells, while bulk CD8+ and CD4+ were negatively isolated. An input of roughly 0.45 to 1 ug of RNA was subjected to reverse transcription using random hexamers. Amplification of TCR beta CDR3 by immunoSEQ multiplex PCR spanned 54 Vbeta and 13 Jbeta. In TCRdb, the immunoSEQ multiplex PCR reads were re-called with MiXCR into one record per CDR3 protein. The table records 50,000 to 65,000 distinct CDR3 sequences, approximately 92% of them present only once. The sequence was collected from a human donor in good health. Sequenced material: CD8+ T cells from PBMCs.

The CDR3 reads CASSWTRTSGSKNIQYF. CDR3 DNA: TGCGCCAGCAGCTGGACCCGGACTAGCGGGAGCAAAAACATTCAGTACTTC. The V gene is TRBV5-1, the J gene TRBJ2-4, with 13 bases lining up with TRBD2. J gave up 3 bases and V 3 bases, and 6 bases lay outside the gene matches. Germline CDR1 SGHRS, CDR2 YFSETQ. This CDR3 has 17 residues.